The source of this T cell receptor beta chain is a study of regulatory T cells in long-lasting Graves disease. This clonotype was counted at least ten times. This CDR3 region has 15 residues. The V gene end was trimmed by 5 bases and the J gene end by 10 bases; junction bases not matched to a gene: 12. Germline V gene data show CDR1 as SGHAT and CDR2 as FQNNGV. Building of the TCR beta libraries involved iRepertoire HTBI primers and Arm-PCR of CDR3 regions. TCRdb reprocessed the multiplex PCR reads via MiXCR and lists one record per CDR3 protein. The sample contains roughly 510,000 distinct CDR3 sequences, about 16% of which appear only once. Time point meaning: newly diagnosed GD, antithyroid drugs for less than 3 months. Isolated PBMC RNA provided the starting material for the TCR library. This sample was shared with a second study, whose subject was T cells in Graves' hyperthyroidism and ophthalmopathy.

The chain combines TRBV11-2 with TRBJ1-2, with 11 bases fitting TRBD1. The specimen was peripheral blood mononuclear cells (PBMCs), collected at new diagnosis, from a patient treated with antithyroid drugs. The sequence was obtained from a man between 18 and 29 years old with Graves disease. The CDR3 spells CASSKTGDRGISYTF. The CDR3 region has the DNA TGTGCCAGCAGCAAGACGGGGGACAGGGGGATCTCCTACACCTTC. Together with reference TRBV11-2 and TRBJ1-2, the CDR3 gives the full variable domain: EAGVAQSPRYKIIEKRQSVAFWCNPISGHATLYWYQQILGQGPKLLIQFQNNGVVDDSQLPKDRFSAERLKGVDSTLKIQPAKLEDSAVYLCASSKTGDRGISYTFGSGTRLTVV.